A selection of T cell receptor beta chains follows, all from one sample in a study of CD4+ T cells in melanoma. Generated by immunoSEQ multiplex PCR, the TCRdb table keeps only in-frame clones and is missing some. This table holds some 20,000 clones, 83% found once. Sequencing was carried out using cells from a culture (not recorded whether cultured in vitro). These receptors were taken from a human donor with melanoma. CDR3s include the opening cysteine and the closing phenylalanine or tryptophan. The D gene is left open where the match is weak. Clone size appears in some rows only: once, few, many, or a class for an expanded clone.

D gene: -; clone size: -; V gene: TRBV5-1; J gene: TRBJ1-2; CDR3 protein: CASRPDGGRYGYTF; CDR3 DNA: TGCGCCAGCAGACCCGACGGGGGGAGATATGGCTACACCTTC
D gene: -; clone size: -; V gene: TRBV2; J gene: TRBJ2-1; CDR3 protein: CASRSLEGGKQFF; CDR3 DNA: TGTGCCAGCAGATCCCTGGAAGGGGGAAAGCAGTTCTTC
D gene: TRBD1; clone size: medium-sized; V gene: TRBV5-1; J gene: TRBJ1-1; CDR3 protein: CASSLEGANTEAFF; CDR3 DNA: TGCGCCAGCAGCTTGGAGGGGGCCAACACTGAAGCTTTCTTT
D gene: -; clone size: -; V gene: TRBV9; J gene: TRBJ2-3; CDR3 protein: CASSDARSTDTQYF; CDR3 DNA: TGTGCCAGCAGCGACGCGAGAAGCACAGATACGCAGTATTTT
D gene: TRBD2; clone size: few; V gene: TRBV7-2; J gene: TRBJ2-1; CDR3 protein: CASSSSSAGGYNEQFF; CDR3 DNA: TGTGCCAGCAGCTCTAGCTCAGCGGGAGGTTACAATGAGCAGTTCTTC
D gene: TRBD2; clone size: -; V gene: TRBV9; J gene: TRBJ2-5; CDR3 protein: CASSVGSGGAKTQYF; CDR3 DNA: TGTGCCAGCAGCGTAGGATCCGGGGGGGCAAAGACCCAGTACTTC
D gene: -; clone size: few; V gene: TRBV18; J gene: TRBJ1-2; CDR3 protein: CASSPQGANYGYTF; CDR3 DNA: TGTGCCAGCTCACCACAGGGAGCTAACTATGGCTACACCTTC
D gene: -; clone size: -; V gene: TRBV7-9; J gene: TRBJ2-1; CDR3 protein: CASNLALGGLEFDEQFF; CDR3 DNA: TGTGCCAGCAACTTGGCACTTGGGGGCCTTGAGTTCGATGAGCAGTTCTTC
D gene: -; clone size: -; V gene: TRBV6-1; J gene: TRBJ1-5; CDR3 protein: CASSASTNSNQPQHF; CDR3 DNA: TGTGCCAGCAGTGCATCTACAAATAGCAATCAGCCCCAGCATTTT
D gene: -; clone size: -; V gene: TRBV30; J gene: TRBJ2-4; CDR3 protein: CAWSSTPNIQYF; CDR3 DNA: TGTGCCTGGAGTTCTACCCCAAACATTCAGTACTTC
D gene: TRBD2; clone size: -; V gene: TRBV9; J gene: TRBJ2-1; CDR3 protein: CASSVGTSGGFDEQFF; CDR3 DNA: TGTGCCAGCAGCGTCGGGACTAGCGGGGGGTTCGATGAGCAGTTCTTC
D gene: -; clone size: once; V gene: TRBV5-5; J gene: TRBJ2-1; CDR3 protein: CASSPRTVIDEQFF; CDR3 DNA: TGTGCCAGCAGCCCTCGGACCGTCATCGATGAGCAGTTCTTC
D gene: -; clone size: -; V gene: TRBV18; J gene: TRBJ1-2; CDR3 protein: CASSQLDGTYGYTF; CDR3 DNA: TGTGCCAGCTCACAACTGGACGGGACCTATGGCTACACCTTC
D gene: -; clone size: -; V gene: TRBV6-1; J gene: TRBJ2-3; CDR3 protein: CASRTGIRTDTQYF; CDR3 DNA: TGTGCCAGCAGGACCGGGATTCGCACAGATACGCAGTATTTT
D gene: -; clone size: -; V gene: TRBV6-6; J gene: TRBJ2-3; CDR3 protein: CASSKDRSSTDTQYF; CDR3 DNA: TGTGCCAGCAGTAAAGACAGATCTAGCACAGATACGCAGTATTTT
D gene: -; clone size: -; V gene: TRBV27; J gene: TRBJ2-4; CDR3 protein: CASTGAGLAKNIQYF; CDR3 DNA: TGTGCCAGCACTGGAGCGGGCTTAGCCAAAAACATTCAGTACTTC
D gene: TRBD1; clone size: -; V gene: TRBV7-6; J gene: TRBJ1-3; CDR3 protein: CASSAQGAPGNTIYF; CDR3 DNA: TGTGCCAGCAGCGCTCAGGGGGCCCCCGGAAACACCATATATTTT
D gene: TRBD2; clone size: -; V gene: TRBV27; J gene: TRBJ2-1; CDR3 protein: CASTFRSGGNEQFF; CDR3 DNA: TGTGCCAGCACCTTTCGCAGCGGGGGTAATGAGCAGTTCTTC
D gene: -; clone size: -; V gene: TRBV6-5; J gene: TRBJ1-1; CDR3 protein: CASSYGPVATEAFF; CDR3 DNA: TGTGCCAGCAGTTATGGCCCAGTGGCCACTGAAGCTTTCTTT
D gene: -; clone size: -; V gene: TRBV5-1; J gene: TRBJ1-1; CDR3 protein: CASSPTNRENTEAFF; CDR3 DNA: TGCGCCAGCAGCCCCACAAACCGTGAGAACACTGAAGCTTTCTTT
D gene: -; clone size: once; V gene: TRBV18; J gene: TRBJ1-3; CDR3 protein: CASSPLETYSGNTIYF; CDR3 DNA: TGTGCCAGCTCACCACTGGAGACTTACTCTGGAAACACCATATATTTT
D gene: -; clone size: -; V gene: TRBV6-5; J gene: TRBJ1-2; CDR3 protein: CASSPLTLYGYTF; CDR3 DNA: TGTGCCAGCAGTCCTCTGACCCTATATGGCTACACCTTC
D gene: -; clone size: once; V gene: TRBV2; J gene: TRBJ2-4; CDR3 protein: CASRRMGGTLAKNIQYF; CDR3 DNA: TGTGCCAGCAGGAGGATGGGGGGGACATTAGCCAAAAACATTCAGTACTTC
D gene: -; clone size: -; V gene: TRBV5-1; J gene: TRBJ1-6; CDR3 protein: CASSSRDGYNSPLHF; CDR3 DNA: TGCGCCAGCAGCTCCCGGGACGGCTATAATTCACCCCTCCACTTT
D gene: TRBD2; clone size: -; V gene: TRBV7-9; J gene: TRBJ2-7; CDR3 protein: CASSLSSGGGEQYF; CDR3 DNA: TGTGCCAGCAGCTTATCTAGCGGGGGAGGTGAGCAGTACTTC
D gene: -; clone size: -; V gene: TRBV6-5; J gene: TRBJ1-5; CDR3 protein: CASSSRVDNQPQHF; CDR3 DNA: TGTGCCAGCAGTTCCAGGGTGGACAATCAGCCCCAGCATTTT
D gene: TRBD1; clone size: -; V gene: TRBV29-1; J gene: TRBJ2-3; CDR3 protein: CSATGDTDTQYF; CDR3 DNA: TGCAGCGCGACAGGGGACACAGATACGCAGTATTTT
D gene: -; clone size: -; V gene: TRBV5-1; J gene: TRBJ2-3; CDR3 protein: CASSFTRTPDTQYF; CDR3 DNA: TGCGCCAGCAGCTTCACTAGGACTCCAGATACGCAGTATTTT
D gene: -; clone size: -; V gene: TRBV10-1; J gene: TRBJ1-1; CDR3 protein: CASRSGLNTEAFF; CDR3 DNA: TGCGCCAGCAGGTCAGGATTGAACACTGAAGCTTTCTTT
D gene: TRBD2; clone size: -; V gene: TRBV2; J gene: TRBJ2-7; CDR3 protein: CASLSGGRYEQYF; CDR3 DNA: TGTGCCAGCCTATCGGGGGGACGCTACGAGCAGTACTTC
D gene: -; clone size: -; V gene: TRBV7-2; J gene: TRBJ1-1; CDR3 protein: CASSLDVGGTNTEAFF; CDR3 DNA: TGTGCCAGCAGCTTAGACGTGGGAGGGACGAACACTGAAGCTTTCTTT
D gene: -; clone size: -; V gene: TRBV5-1; J gene: TRBJ1-6; CDR3 protein: CASSNGAGESPLHF; CDR3 DNA: TGCGCCAGCAGTAACGGGGCAGGGGAATCACCCCTCCACTTT
D gene: -; clone size: -; V gene: TRBV18; J gene: TRBJ2-1; CDR3 protein: CASSSEGRGLFF; CDR3 DNA: TGTGCCAGCTCCTCGGAAGGGCGTGGACTGTTCTTC
D gene: -; clone size: -; V gene: TRBV11-2; J gene: TRBJ2-2; CDR3 protein: CASSSTQGSVIPGELFF; CDR3 DNA: TGTGCCAGCAGCTCCACCCAAGGGTCAGTTATTCCCGGGGAGCTGTTTTTT
D gene: -; clone size: -; V gene: TRBV14; J gene: TRBJ1-1; CDR3 protein: CASSGPTVMNTEAFF; CDR3 DNA: TGTGCCAGCAGCGGACCGACAGTCATGAACACTGAAGCTTTCTTT
D gene: TRBD2; clone size: -; V gene: TRBV12-5; J gene: TRBJ2-2; CDR3 protein: CASGLVPGGRGTGELFF; CDR3 DNA: TGTGCTAGTGGTTTGGTACCGGGGGGTAGAGGAACCGGGGAGCTGTTTTTT
D gene: TRBD2; clone size: -; V gene: TRBV6-6; J gene: TRBJ2-3; CDR3 protein: CASSRDGGIYF; CDR3 DNA: TGTGCCAGCAGCCGGGACGGGGGGATCTATTTT
D gene: -; clone size: -; V gene: TRBV4-1; J gene: TRBJ1-1; CDR3 protein: CASSLEGRNTEAFF; CDR3 DNA: TGCGCCAGCAGCCTCGAAGGGAGGAACACTGAAGCTTTCTTT
D gene: -; clone size: -; V gene: TRBV5-6; J gene: TRBJ2-3; CDR3 protein: CASSAAGTSNTDTQYF; CDR3 DNA: TGTGCCAGCAGCGCGGCAGGGACAAGCAACACAGATACGCAGTATTTT
D gene: TRBD1; clone size: few; V gene: TRBV11-3; J gene: TRBJ2-7; CDR3 protein: CASGTGDEQYF; CDR3 DNA: TGTGCCAGCGGGACAGGGGACGAGCAGTACTTC
D gene: -; clone size: -; V gene: TRBV6-1; J gene: TRBJ1-1; CDR3 protein: CASSEEGWNTEAFF; CDR3 DNA: TGTGCCAGCAGTGAAGAGGGCTGGAACACTGAAGCTTTCTTT
D gene: -; clone size: -; V gene: TRBV5-1; J gene: TRBJ2-5; CDR3 protein: CASNGDSDQETQYF; CDR3 DNA: TGCGCCAGCAATGGGGACTCCGACCAAGAGACCCAGTACTTC
D gene: -; clone size: -; V gene: TRBV2; J gene: TRBJ1-1; CDR3 protein: CASSAWLGTEAFF; CDR3 DNA: TGTGCCAGCAGTGCGTGGCTGGGCACTGAAGCTTTCTTT
D gene: -; clone size: -; V gene: TRBV27; J gene: TRBJ1-5; CDR3 protein: CASSSQGISNQPQHF; CDR3 DNA: TGTGCCAGCAGTTCGCAGGGAATTAGCAATCAGCCCCAGCATTTT
D gene: -; clone size: -; V gene: TRBV6-1; J gene: TRBJ1-2; CDR3 protein: CASSGRQASNYGYTF; CDR3 DNA: TGTGCCAGCAGTGGTCGACAGGCATCTAACTATGGCTACACCTTC
D gene: -; clone size: once; V gene: TRBV6-5; J gene: TRBJ2-1; CDR3 protein: CASRQGGYNEQFF; CDR3 DNA: TGTGCCAGCAGACAGGGAGGTTACAATGAGCAGTTCTTC